This T cell receptor beta chain was profiled in a study of OX40 agonist ivuxolimab in advanced cancers. Study background: Six ivuxolimab dose levels, 0.01 to 10 mg/kg, were given intravenously every 2 weeks. Dose-escalation patients had hepatocellular carcinoma, melanoma, renal cell or head and neck cancer.

Germline V CDR1 and CDR2: MNHEY, SVGAGI. V gave up 2 bases and J gave up 14 bases; unmatched junction bases: 12. This CDR3 region has 14 residues. Libraries were prepared by immunoSEQ multiplex PCR; TCRdb keeps only in-frame clonotypes and omits some of them. Of around 50,000 clones listed, roughly 94% were seen once; the top ten hold roughly an eighth. Source: CD4+ or CD8+ T cells sorted from blood, taken in a trial of the OX40 agonist ivuxolimab. The source of this sequence is an adult with an advanced solid tumor such as melanoma, head and neck, liver or kidney cancer. The chain couples TRBV6-5 to TRBJ2-3; 8 bases are shared with TRBD2. The CDR3 region has the DNA TGTGCCAGCAGTTACCCGGGGGGGGCGCAGCGTCGGTATTTT. Protein: CASSYPGGAQRRYF.